These 4 T cell receptor beta chains originate from one sample sequenced in a study of identical twins. In TCRdb, the 5' RACE reads were re-called with MiXCR into one record per CDR3 protein. The data hold 700,000 or so distinct CDR3 sequences, with about 20% observed a single time. These data are also associated with another study on T cells expressing NK-cell markers.

The source material was PBMCs. These receptors came from a woman aged 18 to 35 in good health.

As regards this clonotype: Lacking the conserved final phenylalanine or tryptophan, this CDR3 likely reflects a read error. The DNA is left out, because the CDR3 cannot be placed on it with certainty; the CDR3 is given as TCRdb lists it. The rearrangement uses TRBV12-3 or TRBV12-4 and TRBJ2-7; TRBD1 is taken as the D call from the table, unchecked against the DNA. The CDR3 region is 10 residues in length, termini included. The CDR3: CASSPPDRGG.

J is TRBJ2-7 and V is TRBV6-5; TRBD2 matches at 11 bases. The CDR3 has 16 residues. Trimming took 0 bases from V and 6 from J; bases not matched to a gene: 7. The germline V gene has CDR1 MNHEY and CDR2 SVGAGI. CDR3 amino acids: CASSYSTSGGGSEQYF. CDR3 nucleotides: TGTGCCAGCAGTTACTCTACTAGCGGGGGAGGAAGCGAGCAGTACTTC.

This clonotype appeared a few times. V and J are TRBV20-1 and TRBJ2-2; the D is unclear. CDR3 length equals 13 residues. V lost 6 bases and J lost 4, with 12 bases in between. Per the germline V gene, CDR1 is DFQATT and CDR2 is SNEGSKA (reference sequence). The CDR3 loop is CSAMSSVTGELFF. Here the CDR3 DNA reads TGCAGTGCCATGAGCTCCGTCACCGGGGAGCTGTTTTTT.

The rearrangement uses TRBV5-1 and TRBJ2-1; 13 positions match TRBD2. The CDR3 extends over 17 amino acids. Germline V gives CDR1 SGHRS, CDR2 YFSETQ. V was pared by 3 bases and J by 3 bases, with 6 bases of the junction left unmatched. CDR3 DNA: TGCGCCAGCAGCTCCATAGGGACTAGCGGGGTCTACAATGAGCAGTTCTTC. Its translation: CASSSIGTSGVYNEQFF. Combining the CDR3 with reference TRBV5-1 and TRBJ2-1 gives the whole variable domain KAGVTQTPRYLIKTRGQQVTLSCSPISGHRSVSWYQQTPGQGLQFLFEYFSETQRNKGNFPGRFSGRQFSNSRSEMNVSTLELGDSALYLCASSSIGTSGVYNEQFFGPGTRLTVL.